The clone carrying this T cell receptor beta chain was seen many times. This beta chain came through as a stray read in a library set up for alpha chains, and its size says little. A unique molecular identifier was attached to every TCR cDNA molecule. TCRdb fed the 5' RACE reads into MiXCR, producing one record per CDR3 protein. The sample includes some 16,000 distinct CDR3 sequences, just over 3.5% seen only once; the top ten take approximately 9%. The CDR3 extends over 16 amino acids. Trimming at V came to 1 base and at J to 6 bases, leaving 12 bases not matched to a gene. CDR1 and CDR2 from the germline V gene are MGHRA and YSYEKL. Described time point: sample taken at primary tumor resection. Sequencing was performed on whole RNA extracted from tumor and nontumor lung tissue, or from frozen PBMC, and the material was left unsorted. These data come from a study of spatial heterogeneity in lung cancer. Across the study: Beta-chain sequences consistently outnumbered alpha-chain sequences in detection.

The clonotype was recovered from a male donor with early-stage non-small cell lung cancer. V and J are TRBV4-1 and TRBJ2-7; TRBD2 aligns across 7 bases. The material was normal lung tissue next to the tumor, obtained at surgery. The CDR3 spells CASSQVGAGPQGEQYF. Written as DNA, the CDR3 is TGCGCCAGCAGCCAAGTAGGAGCGGGGCCTCAGGGCGAGCAGTACTTC.